This T cell receptor beta chain was obtained from a study of blood T cell repertoires in COVID-19. Germline CDR1 and CDR2: SGHKS and YYEKEE (reference sequence). CDR3 size: 14 residues. Trimming took 4 bases from V and 3 from J; bases not matched to a gene: 2. Only in-frame clones appear in the TCRdb table, and some are missing; sequencing was by immunoSEQ multiplex PCR. The data show about 310,000 clones, 90% seen once. V is TRBV5-5 and J is TRBJ1-5; 9 bases align to TRBD1. The receptor was isolated from a middle-aged woman with COVID-19, enrolled during active disease. What was sequenced was peripheral blood. In nucleotides, the CDR3 is TGTGCCAGCAGCCGGACAGGGGCCAATCAGCCCCAGCATTTT. It is translated as CASSRTGANQPQHF.